This TCR beta chain was retrieved from a study of blood T cells in healthy people across ages. Germline V CDR1 and CDR2: SGHAT, FQNNGV. V gave up 2 bases and J gave up 4 bases; unmatched junction bases: 5. CDR3 length: 16 amino acids. Overall study results and limits: The study lacked donor CMV status, which possibly confounded expanded clonotype changes.

A second about 7 to 11 cycle PCR used barcoded and J-beta primers. TCRdb re-called the 5' RACE reads through MiXCR, storing one row per CDR3 protein. Of 850,000 or so distinct CDR3 sequences listed, more than 25% are singletons. A word on this clonotype: No antigen is known for it.

Sequencing was performed on blood. This sequence joins TRBV11-2 and TRBJ2-2; 9 bases are a match to TRBD1. The sequence was obtained from an elderly woman in good health. For the CDR3, the DNA is TGTGCCAGCAGCTTATCGACAGGGGGTATCACCGGGGAGCTGTTTTTT. This translates into CASSLSTGGITGELFF.